This TCR beta chain emerged from a study of blood T cell repertoires in COVID-19 (dated by TCRdb to 2020 to 2022). About the investigation overall: Samples from collaborators originated in the United States, Italy and Spain and spanned both the acute and convalescent phases of COVID-19. The prospective study material was composed of cDNA or gDNA derived from T cells, B-cell-depleted T cells, or PBMCs. The dataset comprised deeply sampled blood TCRbeta repertoires from subjects exposed to, actively infected with, or recovered from COVID-19. The repertoires were made available in a free public database intended to serve as a resource for research on the immune response to SARS-CoV-2. The samples were drawn from the first 160 participants of the ongoing ImmuneRACE study and from 1,254 subjects provided by 6 global collaborators. Sample metadata almost always included a de-identified subject ID, COVID-19 status, age in years and sex. Where available, HLA class I and class II types were obtained from metadata supplied by the sample provider rather than from assay-based typing. Beyond this particular receptor, the publication reports: Clinical and demographic metadata were provided uncurated, with the amount varying by source and participant.

TCRbeta CDR3 regions were amplified from genomic DNA using the immunoSEQ Assay, a bias-controlled multiplex PCR. In the paper's pipeline: The number of nucleated cells in each sample was estimated from the amplification of reference gene primers within the assay. To quantify the absolute abundance of each unique TCRbeta CDR3 rearrangement, sequence reads were collapsed and filtered. For each sample, productive Simpson clonality was calculated as the square root of Simpson's diversity index over productive rearrangements. Sourced from immuneACCESS, this table was stored by TCRdb with only in-frame sequences that have V and J called. A share of the clones is absent; for the studies checked, an unresolved V gene accounts for under half, and the remainder has no known explanation. D and trimming were read from the DNA, whereas the V and J calls and clone size are those reported in that table. This sample is represented by about 140,000 clones; approximately 85% of them were singletons. The top ten constitute 4% to 5% of the sample.

Collaborating institutions collected whole blood in K2EDTA tubes following their own protocols. For TCRbeta analysis, collaborators shipped samples as frozen whole blood, isolated PBMCs, or DNA extracted from either of those sample types. This clone came up a few times. Its antigen is still unknown. Qualities for individual bases were not recorded, and no much larger clone is one base off. The germline V gene specifies SGDLS as CDR1 and YYNGEE as CDR2. The CDR3 starts with the cysteine, ends with the phenylalanine, and has 16 residues. The only DNA kept is the CDR3, 48 bases in frame from the first base. The junction shows trimming of 0 bases on V and 4 bases on J, and the gene matches do not reach 5 bases of it.

The receptor comes from a woman older than 75 with acute or convalescent COVID-19. The receptor chain draws on TRBV9 and TRBJ1-3, with 9 central nucleotides matching TRBD1. Sequenced material: peripheral blood. The bases read TGTGCCAGCAGCGTAGGGACAGGGGTATACGGAAACACCATATATTTT. Translated, it gives CASSVGTGVYGNTIYF. With the portions outside the CDR3 filled from the reference TRBV9 and TRBJ1-3 genes, the complete variable region becomes DSGVTQTPKHLITATGQRVTLRCSPRSGDLSVYWYQQSLDQGLQFLIQYYNGEERAKGNILERFSAQQFPDLHSELNLSSLELGDSALYFCASSVGTGVYGNTIYFGEGSWLTVV.